These 29 T cell receptor beta chains originate from one sample sequenced in a study of T-cell reconstitution after alpha-beta-depleted transplantation in children. The TCRbeta library was prepared with unique molecular identifiers. Via MiXCR, TCRdb re-called the PCR reads, giving one row per CDR3 protein. The sample lists 150,000 to 250,000 distinct CDR3 sequences, approximately 15% occurring once. The sample in question was PBMCs from the stem cell graft donor, obtained from the stem cell graft. These receptors originate from a human donor who donated a stem cell graft to a child with acute lymphoblastic leukemia.

This clonotype was seen many times. This chain links TRBV10-2 with TRBJ2-3; 11 bases line up with TRBD2. Germline V gene lookup returns CDR1 WSHSY and CDR2 SAAADI. The CDR3 is made up of 17 amino acids. The V gene end was trimmed by 4 bases and the J gene end by 3 bases; junction bases not matched to a gene: 9. The CDR3 loop reads CASSAGTSGEGTDTQYF. DNA for the CDR3: TGCGCCAGCAGTGCAGGGACTAGCGGAGAAGGGACAGATACGCAGTATTTT.

This clonotype was counted only a few times. The chain couples TRBV5-1 to TRBJ2-7, with 7 nucleotides matching TRBD1. With 3 bases clipped from V and 0 bases from J, the junction kept 3 bases outside the gene matches. The germline gives CDR1 SGHRS, CDR2 YFSETQ. This CDR3 region has 14 residues. CDR3 in amino acids: CASSSGDSSYEQYF. CDR3 bases: TGCGCCAGCAGCTCAGGGGACAGCTCCTACGAGCAGTACTTC.

V is TRBV7-9 and J is TRBJ1-6; D gene uncertain. Between the trimmed V and J ends, which lost 1 base and 8 bases, there was a span of 6 bases. This CDR3 has 13 residues. Germline assignment: CDR1 SEHNR and CDR2 FQNEAQ (reference sequence). The CDR3 spells CASSLDGYSPLHF. Written as DNA, the CDR3 is TGTGCCAGCAGCTTAGATGGCTATTCACCCCTCCACTTT.

This clonotype was seen at least ten times. The rearrangement links TRBV19 to TRBJ2-6, with a weak D call TRBD1 (6 bases). V was shortened by 4 bases and J by 4 bases, with 11 bases between the two germline ends. Germline V gene sequence: CDR1 LNHDA, CDR2 SQIVND (reference sequence). The CDR3 spans 15 residues. The CDR3 reads CASSTTGFGANVLTF. The CDR3 DNA sequence: TGTGCCAGTAGTACTACAGGGTTCGGGGCCAACGTCCTGACTTTC.

This clonotype was detected ten times or more. This chain joins TRBV20-1 and TRBJ2-7; tentatively, D is TRBD2 (5 bases). Germline assignment: CDR1 DFQATT and CDR2 SNEGSKA (reference sequence). V was cut by 3 bases and J by 3 bases, with 9 bases left in between. This CDR3 has 12 amino acids. The CDR3 bases are TGCAGTGCTAGCATAGACTACTACGAGCAGTACTTC. Its protein is CSASIDYYEQYF.

This clonotype appeared many times. The rearrangement uses TRBV27 and TRBJ2-7, with a tentative D call TRBD2 (6 bases). The germline V gene has CDR1 MNHEY and CDR2 SMNVEV (reference sequence). Trimming took off 2 bases at V and 2 bases at J, with 19 bases between the two ends. The CDR3 sequence is 17 residues long. The CDR3 DNA reads as TGTGCCAGCAGTTTAAAGCGGGTGACAGAGTTTCCCTACGAGCAGTACTTC. Protein product: CASSLKRVTEFPYEQYF.

This clonotype was seen a single time. The CDR3 sequence is CASSLGGRTHNEQFF. The CDR3 DNA follows: TGTGCCAGCAGCCTAGGGGGGAGGACCCACAATGAGCAGTTCTTC. The chain joins TRBV5-4 to TRBJ2-1; D tentatively fits TRBD1 or TRBD2 (6 bases each). Germline-derived CDR1 and CDR2 are SGHNT and YYREEE (reference sequence). Between the trimmed V and J ends, which lost 4 bases and 5 bases, there was a span of 16 bases. The CDR3 is 15 amino acids. Full variable domain (missing parts from reference TRBV5-4 and TRBJ2-1): ETGVTQSPTHLIKTRGQQVTLRCSSQSGHNTVSWYQQALGQGPQFIFQYYREEENGRGNFPPRFSGLQFPNYSSELNVNALELDDSALYLCASSLGGRTHNEQFFGPGTRLTVL.

This clonotype came up many times. V gene TRBV12-3 or TRBV12-4 combines with J gene TRBJ2-5, with 11 bases lining up with TRBD1. The V segment lost 10 bases and the J segment 2 bases; nucleotides outside the gene matches: 15. The length of the CDR3 is 17 residues. CDR3 amino acids: CANCTGTGGGGQETQYF. DNA for the CDR3: TGTGCCAACTGTACCGGGACAGGGGGTGGAGGGCAAGAGACCCAGTACTTC.

The sample holds many counts of this clonotype. The chain recombines TRBV5-1 with TRBJ2-3, with 7 bases aligning to TRBD2. The CDR3 is 16 amino acids. Germline V gene lookup returns CDR1 SGHRS and CDR2 YFSETQ. V gave up 5 bases and J gave up 4 bases; unmatched junction bases: 13. As DNA, the CDR3 is TGCGCCAGCAGTCCTGCCAGCGGGGAGGGCGCAGATACGCAGTATTTT. Protein product: CASSPASGEGADTQYF. The full variable domain, its missing parts supplied by reference TRBV5-1 and TRBJ2-3, is KAGVTQTPRYLIKTRGQQVTLSCSPISGHRSVSWYQQTPGQGLQFLFEYFSETQRNKGNFPGRFSGRQFSNSRSEMNVSTLELGDSALYLCASSPASGEGADTQYFGPGTRLTVL.

A few counts support this clonotype. This chain links TRBV7-8 with TRBJ2-1, with D maybe TRBD2 (5 bases). Germline CDR1 reads SGHVS; CDR2 reads FQNEAQ. Trimming cost V 5 bases and J 8 bases, with 13 bases left between them. This CDR3 has 13 amino acids. The CDR3 loop reads CASSPPLAHEQFF. The CDR3 DNA reads TGTGCCAGCAGCCCCCCCCTAGCCCATGAGCAGTTCTTC.

There are many counts of this clonotype. V and J are TRBV27 and TRBJ1-1; a possible D gene is TRBD1 (5 bases). Trimming shortened V by 5 bases and J by 5 bases, and 15 bases separated the two germline ends. The CDR3 has 14 amino acids. Germline lookup yields CDR1 MNHEY and CDR2 SMNVEV (reference sequence). For the CDR3, the DNA is TGTGCCAGCAGTCCCTGGGCCAGGGAGACTGAAGCTTTCTTT. This encodes CASSPWARETEAFF.

V and J are TRBV27 and TRBJ2-1, with 8 bases identical to TRBD1. The V gene's germline CDR1 is MNHEY and CDR2 SMNVEV (reference sequence). Trimming took 3 bases from V and 2 from J; bases not matched to a gene: 0. CDR3 size: 14 residues. The CDR3 protein is CASSLTGAYNEQFF. CDR3 DNA: TGTGCCAGCAGTTTGACAGGGGCCTACAATGAGCAGTTCTTC.

The rearrangement links TRBV7-6 to TRBJ2-2; TRBD2 matches at 11 bases. The length of the CDR3 is 18 residues. Germline V gene lookup returns CDR1 SGHVS and CDR2 FNYEAQ. Trimming removed 4 bases from V and 6 bases from J; junction bases left unmatched: 13. The CDR3 region has the DNA TGTGCCAGCAGCTCCTTTTTACTAGCGGGAGAGGGGGCCGGGGAGCTGTTTTTT. Translating gives CASSSFLLAGEGAGELFF. Complete variable domain (other parts from reference TRBV7-6 and TRBJ2-2): GAGVSQSPRYKVTKRGQDVALRCDPISGHVSLYWYRQALGQGPEFLTYFNYEAQQDKSGLPNDRFSAERPEGSISTLTIQRTEQRDSAMYRCASSSFLLAGEGAGELFFGEGSRLTVL.

V is TRBV6-1 and J is TRBJ2-1; no definite D call. The V and J ends lost 5 bases and 6 bases respectively, with 5 bases between them. The CDR3 runs 11 residues. Germline CDR1 reads MNHNS; CDR2 reads SASEGT. The CDR3: CASSNFNEQFF. In nucleotides, the CDR3 is TGTGCCAGCAGTAATTTCAATGAGCAGTTCTTC.

This clonotype was observed once. This sequence may be a read error, since a much larger clone differs from it by one base. This sequence joins TRBV20-1 and TRBJ1-1, with unresolved D. The CDR3 has 18 residues. Germline V lookup: CDR1 DFQATT, CDR2 SNEGSKA (reference sequence). CDR3: CSTRDYRWGKGSYAEAFF. The CDR3 nucleotides read TGCAGTACTAGAGATTATCGATGGGGTAAGGGTAGCTATGCTGAAGCTTTCTTT.

This clonotype was seen repeatedly, ten times or more. CDR3: CASSQRGSGNTIYF. CDR3 coding DNA: TGTGCCAGCAGCCAGAGGGGCTCTGGAAACACCATATATTTT. V gene TRBV6-5 combines with J gene TRBJ1-3; TRBD1 is a possible D gene (5 bases). The CDR3 is 14 amino acids. With 6 bases removed from V and 0 bases from J, the gap between germline ends came to 9 bases. Germline-derived CDR1 and CDR2 are MNHEY and SVGAGI.

The CDR3 region is CASPPREVYRGGDTQYF. CDR3 nucleotide sequence: TGTGCCAGCCCCCCTAGAGAAGTCTACAGGGGTGGAGATACGCAGTATTTT. V is TRBV7-9 and J is TRBJ2-3, with 7 bases identical to TRBD1. With V trimmed by 8 bases and J by 5 bases, 19 bases remained unmatched. This CDR3 has 17 residues. Germline V CDR1 and CDR2: SEHNR, FQNEAQ (reference sequence). Full variable domain (rest looked up from reference TRBV7-9 and TRBJ2-3): DTGVSQNPRHKITKRGQNVTFRCDPISEHNRLYWYRQTLGQGPEFLTYFQNEAQLEKSRLLSDRFSAERPKGSFSTLEIQRTEQGDSAMYLCASPPREVYRGGDTQYFGPGTRLTVL.

This clonotype came up many times. The V call is TRBV20-1, the J call TRBJ2-7; D uncertain. Germline V gene lookup returns CDR1 DFQATT and CDR2 SNEGSKA (reference sequence). The CDR3 runs to 15 residues. Trimming removed 5 bases from V and 0 bases from J, with 17 bases in between. CDR3 DNA sequence: TGCAGTGCTGCCAGACCCCTCACCGTCTCCTACGAGCAGTACTTC. It specifies CSAARPLTVSYEQYF.

The V gene is TRBV20-1, the J gene TRBJ2-6; 7 bases are shared with TRBD1. CDR3 length: 18 amino acids. Germline loops: CDR1 DFQATT, CDR2 SNEGSKA (reference sequence). V lost 0 bases and J lost 1; bases outside the gene matches: 9. DNA for the CDR3: TGCAGTGCTAGAGATTGGGGACAGCCACTTTCTGGGGCCAACGTCCTGACTTTC. This gives the protein CSARDWGQPLSGANVLTF.

This rearrangement joins TRBV19 to TRBJ1-2, with TRBD1 identical over 7 bases. Germline trimming cut 5 bases from V and 8 bases from J; bases unmatched to any gene: 17. Germline loops: CDR1 LNHDA, CDR2 SQIVND (reference sequence). This CDR3 has 16 amino acids. The CDR3 spells CASSLYPTSGGDGYTF. The CDR3 DNA sequence: TGTGCCAGTAGTCTGTACCCAACCTCAGGGGGTGACGGCTACACCTTC.

The gene calls are TRBV5-1 and TRBJ1-4, with D perhaps matching TRBD1 (5 bases). This CDR3 spans 17 amino acids. V lost 4 bases and J 5 bases, leaving 21 bases between the germline ends. Looked up from germline, CDR1 is SGHRS and CDR2 is YFSETQ. The CDR3 here is CASSLVTTRGANEKLFF. The CDR3 bases are TGCGCCAGCAGCCTGGTGACGACAAGGGGCGCGAATGAAAAACTGTTTTTT.

The chain couples TRBV30 to TRBJ2-7, with D possibly TRBD2 on 6 matching bases. The CDR3 contains 13 residues. The V end lost 0 bases, the J end lost 3 bases, and 9 bases lay between the germline ends. Germline V lookup: CDR1 GTSNPN, CDR2 SVGIG (reference sequence). CDR3 residues: CAWSVGGIYEQYF. The CDR3 DNA follows: TGTGCCTGGAGTGTTGGAGGGATCTACGAGCAGTACTTC.

This clonotype came up many times. This chain joins TRBV12-3 or TRBV12-4 and TRBJ1-2; D possibly corresponds to TRBD1 (5 bases). V dropped 7 bases and J dropped 6 bases, with 24 bases sitting between them. The CDR3 extends over 16 amino acids. CDR3 DNA sequence: TGTGCCAGCACCCCTAGGGGAGGCAGACCCTATAATGGCTACACCTTC. Protein product: CASTPRGGRPYNGYTF.

To note about this clonotype: Given a much more abundant clone one base away, this may be a read error. The chain couples TRBV20-1 to TRBJ2-7; possibly TRBD1 or TRBD2 for D (7 bases each). Germline V gives CDR1 DFQATT, CDR2 SNEGSKA (reference sequence). The CDR3 is made up of 16 amino acids. CDR3 protein: CCARVRGRGYSYEQYF. The DNA of the CDR3 is TGCTGTGCTAGAGTGAGGGGGCGGGGGTATTCCTACGAGCAGTACTTC.

For this clonotype: This could be a read error, since a much larger clone is one nucleotide away. This chain connects TRBV12-3 or TRBV12-4 to TRBJ2-2; D unresolved. There are 13 residues in the CDR3. This CDR3 is CASLGRNTAELFF. CDR3 coding DNA: TGTGCCAGTTTGGGCAGGAACACCGCGGAGCTGTTTTTT.

The chain recombines TRBV9 with TRBJ2-1; maybe TRBD1 (6 bases). The CDR3 is made up of 14 amino acids. Germline V gene data show CDR1 as SGDLS and CDR2 as YYNGEE. Trimming removed 0 bases at V and 12 bases at J, with 16 bases between. This CDR3 reads CASSVGGRAGVQFF. In nucleotides, the CDR3 is TGTGCCAGCAGCGTAGGGGGGCGGGCGGGTGTGCAGTTCTTC. The whole variable domain, filled in from reference TRBV9 and TRBJ2-1, reads DSGVTQTPKHLITATGQRVTLRCSPRSGDLSVYWYQQSLDQGLQFLIQYYNGEERAKGNILERFSAQQFPDLHSELNLSSLELGDSALYFCASSVGGRAGVQFFGPGTRLTVL.

This clonotype was detected many times. The chain joins TRBV20-1 to TRBJ2-1; D is uncertain. The V gene's germline CDR1 is DFQATT and CDR2 SNEGSKA (reference sequence). The CDR3 has 11 residues. V lost 2 bases and J 10 bases, leaving 9 bases between the germline ends. CDR3 sequence reads: CSARTLGEQFF. The CDR3 DNA is TGCAGTGCTAGAACTCTAGGGGAGCAGTTCTTC.

A remark on this clonotype: A read error is possible here, since a much larger clone lies one base away. V gene TRBV5-1 combines with J gene TRBJ2-2; possible D gene TRBD2, 5 bases. The CDR3 contains 15 residues. Per germline, CDR1 SGHRS and CDR2 YFSETQ. This CDR3 is CASSLIGRNTGEPFF. CDR3 sequence (DNA): TGCGCCAGCAGCTTAATTGGGCGGAACACCGGGGAGCCGTTTTTT.

The chain links TRBV5-1 to TRBJ2-2; perhaps TRBD1 as D (6 bases). Trimming shortened V by 1 base and J by 0 bases, and 16 bases separated the two germline ends. Germline CDR1 reads SGHRS; CDR2 reads YFSETQ. The CDR3 has 18 residues. CDR3 DNA: TGCGCCAGCAGCTTGTTCACAGGGCAGCACGCGAACACCGGGGAGCTGTTTTTT. Protein: CASSLFTGQHANTGELFF.